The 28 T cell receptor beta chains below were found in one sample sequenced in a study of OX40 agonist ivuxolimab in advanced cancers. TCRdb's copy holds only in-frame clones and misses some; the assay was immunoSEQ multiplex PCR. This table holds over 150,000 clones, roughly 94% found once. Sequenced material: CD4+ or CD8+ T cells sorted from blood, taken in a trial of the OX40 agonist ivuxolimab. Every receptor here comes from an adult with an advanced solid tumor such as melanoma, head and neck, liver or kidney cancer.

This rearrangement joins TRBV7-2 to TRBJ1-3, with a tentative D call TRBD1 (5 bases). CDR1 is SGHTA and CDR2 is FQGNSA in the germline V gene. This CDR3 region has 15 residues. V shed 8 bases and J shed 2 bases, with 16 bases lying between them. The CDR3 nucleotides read TGTGCCAGCCGACCGACAGTTATCGCTGGAAACACCATATATTTT. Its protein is CASRPTVIAGNTIYF. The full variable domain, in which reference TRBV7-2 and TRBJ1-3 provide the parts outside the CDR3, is GAGVSQSPSNKVTEKGKDVELRCDPISGHTALYWYRQSLGQGLEFLIYFQGNSAPDKSGLPSDRFSAERTGGSVSTLTIQRTQQEDSAVYLCASRPTVIAGNTIYFGEGSWLTVV.

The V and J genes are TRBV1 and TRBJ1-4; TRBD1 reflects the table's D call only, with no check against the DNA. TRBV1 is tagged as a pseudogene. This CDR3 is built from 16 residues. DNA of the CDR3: TGCACCAGCAGCCAGTACCAGGGGGCGACTAATGAAAAACTGTTTTTT. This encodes CTSSQYQGATNEKLFF.

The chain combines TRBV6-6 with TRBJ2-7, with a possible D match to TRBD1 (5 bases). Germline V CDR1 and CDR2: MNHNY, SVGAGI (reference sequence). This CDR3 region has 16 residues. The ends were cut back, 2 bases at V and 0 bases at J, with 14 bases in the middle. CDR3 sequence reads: CASSYDPRQHSYEQYF. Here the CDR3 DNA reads TGTGCCAGCAGTTACGATCCGAGACAGCACTCCTACGAGCAGTACTTC.

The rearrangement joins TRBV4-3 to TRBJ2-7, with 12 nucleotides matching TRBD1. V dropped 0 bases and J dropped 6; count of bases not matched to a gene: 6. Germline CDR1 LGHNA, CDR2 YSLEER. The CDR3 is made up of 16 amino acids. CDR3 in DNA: TGCGCCAGCAGCCAAGAAGGGACAGGGGGCGCCGGCGAGCAGTACTTC. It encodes CASSQEGTGGAGEQYF.

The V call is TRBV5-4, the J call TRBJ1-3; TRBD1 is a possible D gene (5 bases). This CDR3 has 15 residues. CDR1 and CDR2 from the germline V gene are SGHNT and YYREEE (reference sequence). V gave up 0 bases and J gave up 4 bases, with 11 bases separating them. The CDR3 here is CASSLEPGRGNTIYF. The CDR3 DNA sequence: TGTGCCAGCAGCTTGGAACCAGGGAGAGGAAACACCATATATTTT.

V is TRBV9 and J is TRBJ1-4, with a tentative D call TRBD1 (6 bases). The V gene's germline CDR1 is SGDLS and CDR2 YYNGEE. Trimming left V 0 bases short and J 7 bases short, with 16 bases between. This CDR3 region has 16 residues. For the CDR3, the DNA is TGTGCCAGCAGCGTAGATATAGGCAGGGGAGGTGAAAAACTGTTTTTT. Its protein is CASSVDIGRGGEKLFF.

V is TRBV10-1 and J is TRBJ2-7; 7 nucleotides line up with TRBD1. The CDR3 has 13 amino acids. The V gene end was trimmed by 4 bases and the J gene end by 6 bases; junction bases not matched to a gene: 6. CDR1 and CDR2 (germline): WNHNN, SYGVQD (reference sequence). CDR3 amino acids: CASSGARGSEQYF. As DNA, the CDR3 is TGCGCCAGCAGTGGGGCCAGGGGGTCCGAGCAGTACTTC.

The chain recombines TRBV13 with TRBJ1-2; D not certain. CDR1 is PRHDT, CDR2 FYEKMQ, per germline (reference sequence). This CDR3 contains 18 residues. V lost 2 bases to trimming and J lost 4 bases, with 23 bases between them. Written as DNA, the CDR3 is TGTGCCAGCAGCTTACGGGCCCCTCGACAACCCCGTTTCTATGGCTACACCTTC. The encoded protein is CASSLRAPRQPRFYGYTF.

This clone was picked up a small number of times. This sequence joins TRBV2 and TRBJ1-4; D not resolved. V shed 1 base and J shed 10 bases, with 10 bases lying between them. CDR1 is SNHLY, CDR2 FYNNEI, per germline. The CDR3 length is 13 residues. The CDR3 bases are TGTGCCAGCAGTGAAGGAGTGCCGGGAAAACTGTTTTTT. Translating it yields CASSEGVPGKLFF. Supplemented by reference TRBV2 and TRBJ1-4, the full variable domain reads EPEVTQTPSHQVTQMGQEVILRCVPISNHLYFYWYRQILGQKVEFLVSFYNNEISEKSEIFDDQFSVERPDGSNFTLKIRSTKLEDSAMYFCASSEGVPGKLFFGSGTQLSVL.

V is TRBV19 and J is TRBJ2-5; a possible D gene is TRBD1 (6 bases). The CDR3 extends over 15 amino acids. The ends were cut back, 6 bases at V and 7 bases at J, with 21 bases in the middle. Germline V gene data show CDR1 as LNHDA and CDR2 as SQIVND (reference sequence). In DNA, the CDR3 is TGTGCCAGTAGCTCTCCAGGGGTCCCCCCGGGGACCCAGTACTTC. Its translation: CASSSPGVPPGTQYF.

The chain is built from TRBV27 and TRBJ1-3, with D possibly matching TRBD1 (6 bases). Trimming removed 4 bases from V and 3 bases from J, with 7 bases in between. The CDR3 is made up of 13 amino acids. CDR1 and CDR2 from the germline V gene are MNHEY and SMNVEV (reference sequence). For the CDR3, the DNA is TGTGCCAGCAGTTCAGGGGTTGGAAACACCATATATTTT. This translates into CASSSGVGNTIYF.

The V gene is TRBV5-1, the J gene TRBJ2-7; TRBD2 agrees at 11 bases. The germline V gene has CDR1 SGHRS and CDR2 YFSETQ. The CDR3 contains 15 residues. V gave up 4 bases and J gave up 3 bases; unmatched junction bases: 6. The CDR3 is CASSRSGTSGYEQYF. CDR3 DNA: TGCGCCAGCAGCAGATCCGGGACTAGCGGCTACGAGCAGTACTTC.

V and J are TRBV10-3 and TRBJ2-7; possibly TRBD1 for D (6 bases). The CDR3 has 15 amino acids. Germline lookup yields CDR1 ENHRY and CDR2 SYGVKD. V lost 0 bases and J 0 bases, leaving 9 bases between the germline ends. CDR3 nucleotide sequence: TGTGCCATCAGTGAGTCCCCGGACAGCTCCTACGAGCAGTACTTC. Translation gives CAISESPDSSYEQYF.

CDR3 protein: CASSQEIPLGEQFF. In DNA, the CDR3 is TGCGCCAGCAGCCAAGAAATTCCATTGGGTGAGCAGTTCTTC. The chain combines TRBV4-3 with TRBJ2-1; D is unresolved. The V gene's germline CDR1 is LGHNA and CDR2 YSLEER. V lost 0 bases and J lost 9, with 12 bases in between. The CDR3 length is 14 residues.

The CDR3 is CASGLRGLARYNEQFF. The CDR3, as DNA: TGTGCTAGTGGTTTGAGGGGACTAGCGCGCTACAATGAGCAGTTCTTC. V usage is TRBV12-5 and J usage is TRBJ2-1; 10 nucleotides align to TRBD2. This CDR3 is built from 16 residues. Per germline, CDR1 LGHNT and CDR2 FRNRAP. J gave up 3 bases and V 2 bases, and 4 bases lay outside the gene matches.

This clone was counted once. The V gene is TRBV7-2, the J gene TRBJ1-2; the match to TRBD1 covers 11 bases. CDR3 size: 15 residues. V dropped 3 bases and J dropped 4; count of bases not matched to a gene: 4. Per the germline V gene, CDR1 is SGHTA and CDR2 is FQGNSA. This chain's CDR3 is CASSLDRGLRYGYTF. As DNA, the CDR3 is TGTGCCAGCAGCTTGGACAGGGGGCTCCGCTATGGCTACACCTTC.

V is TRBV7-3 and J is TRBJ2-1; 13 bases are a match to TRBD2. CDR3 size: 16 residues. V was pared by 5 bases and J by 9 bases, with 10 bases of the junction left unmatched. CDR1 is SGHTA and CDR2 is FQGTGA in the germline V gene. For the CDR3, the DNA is TGTGCCAGCAGCCCCTCCGGGACTAGCGGGACTCTTGAGCAGTTCTTC. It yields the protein CASSPSGTSGTLEQFF. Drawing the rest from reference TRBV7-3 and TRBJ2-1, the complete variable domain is GAGVSQTPSNKVTEKGKYVELRCDPISGHTALYWYRQSLGQGPEFLIYFQGTGAADDSGLPNDRFFAVRPEGSVSTLKIQRTERGDSAVYLCASSPSGTSGTLEQFFGPGTRLTVL.

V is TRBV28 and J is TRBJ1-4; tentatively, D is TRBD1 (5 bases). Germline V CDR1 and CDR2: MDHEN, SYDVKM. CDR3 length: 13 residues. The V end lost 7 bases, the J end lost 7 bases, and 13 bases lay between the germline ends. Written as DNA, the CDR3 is TGTGCCAGCATTGATGGGGCCAGTGAAAAACTGTTTTTT. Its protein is CASIDGASEKLFF.

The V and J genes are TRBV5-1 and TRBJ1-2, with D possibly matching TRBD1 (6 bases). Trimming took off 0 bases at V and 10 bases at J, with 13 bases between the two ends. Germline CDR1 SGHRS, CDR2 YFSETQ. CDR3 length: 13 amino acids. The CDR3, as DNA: TGCGCCAGCAGCTTGGCGGGGGCCGGGGTCTACACCTTC. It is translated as CASSLAGAGVYTF.

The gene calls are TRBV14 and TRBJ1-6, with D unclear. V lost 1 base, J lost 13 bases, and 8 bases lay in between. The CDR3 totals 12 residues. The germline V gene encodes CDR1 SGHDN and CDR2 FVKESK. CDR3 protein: CASSQVTGPLHF. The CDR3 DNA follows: TGTGCCAGCAGCCAAGTAACGGGTCCCCTCCACTTT. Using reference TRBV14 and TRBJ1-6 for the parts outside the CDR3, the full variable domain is EAGVTQFPSHSVIEKGQTVTLRCDPISGHDNLYWYRRVMGKEIKFLLHFVKESKQDESGMPNNRFLAERTGGTYSTLKVQPAELEDSGVYFCASSQVTGPLHFGNGTRLTVT.

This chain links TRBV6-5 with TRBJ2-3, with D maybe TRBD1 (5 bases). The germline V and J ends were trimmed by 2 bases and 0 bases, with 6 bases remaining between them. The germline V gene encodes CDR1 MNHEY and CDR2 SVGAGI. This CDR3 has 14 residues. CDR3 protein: CASSYTGSTDTQYF. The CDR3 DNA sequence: TGTGCCAGCAGTTACACAGGAAGCACAGATACGCAGTATTTT.

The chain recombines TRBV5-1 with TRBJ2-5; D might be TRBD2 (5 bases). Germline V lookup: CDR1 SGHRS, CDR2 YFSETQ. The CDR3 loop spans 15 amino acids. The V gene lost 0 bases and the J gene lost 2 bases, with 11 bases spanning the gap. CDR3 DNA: TGCGCCAGCAGCTTGGGGAACTCGGGGCAAGAGACCCAGTACTTC. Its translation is CASSLGNSGQETQYF.

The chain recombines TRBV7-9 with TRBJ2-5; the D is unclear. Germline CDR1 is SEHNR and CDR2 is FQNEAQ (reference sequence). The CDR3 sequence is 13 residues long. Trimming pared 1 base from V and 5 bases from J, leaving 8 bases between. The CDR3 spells CASSLDLGETQYF. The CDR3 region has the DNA TGTGCCAGCAGCTTAGACCTAGGGGAGACCCAGTACTTC.

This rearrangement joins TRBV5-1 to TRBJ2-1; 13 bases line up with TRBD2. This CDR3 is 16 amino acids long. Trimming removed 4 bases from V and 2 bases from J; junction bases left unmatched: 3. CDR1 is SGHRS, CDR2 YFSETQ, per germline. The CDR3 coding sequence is TGCGCCAGCAGCCCACTAGCGGGGGGGACCTACAATGAGCAGTTCTTC. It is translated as CASSPLAGGTYNEQFF.

In nucleotides, the CDR3 is TGTGCCAGCAGCCCGGTGAGAGGGGGGGCAGGTGAGCAGTTCTTC. Amino acid sequence: CASSPVRGGAGEQFF. V and J are TRBV27 and TRBJ2-1; D is perhaps TRBD2 (7 bases). The V and J ends lost 6 bases and 9 bases respectively, with 21 bases between them. This CDR3 comprises 15 residues. Per germline, CDR1 MNHEY and CDR2 SMNVEV (reference sequence).

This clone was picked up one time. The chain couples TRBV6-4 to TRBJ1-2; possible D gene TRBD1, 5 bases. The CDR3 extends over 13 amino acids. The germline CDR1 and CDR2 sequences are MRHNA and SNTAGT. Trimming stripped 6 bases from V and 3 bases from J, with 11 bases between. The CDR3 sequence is CASSNTGDYGYTF. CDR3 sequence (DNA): TGTGCCAGCAGCAATACAGGAGACTATGGCTACACCTTC.

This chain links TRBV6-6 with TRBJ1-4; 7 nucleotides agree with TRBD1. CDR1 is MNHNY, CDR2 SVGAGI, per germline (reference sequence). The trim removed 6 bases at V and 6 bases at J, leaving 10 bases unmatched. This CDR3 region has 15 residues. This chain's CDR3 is CASSQNRDSYEKLFF. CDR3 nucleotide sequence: TGTGCCAGCAGCCAGAACAGGGACAGCTATGAAAAACTGTTTTTT.

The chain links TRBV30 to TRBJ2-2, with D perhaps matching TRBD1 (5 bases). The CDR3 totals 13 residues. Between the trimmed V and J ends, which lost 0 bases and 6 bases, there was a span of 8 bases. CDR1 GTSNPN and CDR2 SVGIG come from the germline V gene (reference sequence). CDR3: CAWSVQGAGELFF. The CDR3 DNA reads TGTGCCTGGAGTGTACAAGGGGCCGGGGAGCTGTTTTTT. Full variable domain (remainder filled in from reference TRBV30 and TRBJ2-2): SQTIHQWPATLVQPVGSPLSLECTVEGTSNPNLYWYRQAAGRGLQLLFYSVGIGQISSEVPQNLSASRPQDRQFILSSKKLLLSDSGFYLCAWSVQGAGELFFGEGSRLTVL.